A single sample is the source of the 4 T cell receptor beta chains below, sequenced in a study of molecular identifiers for immune sequencing clone quantification. TCRdb re-derived calls from the PCR reads in MiXCR, one entry per CDR3 protein. The sample shows about 640,000 distinct CDR3 sequences, just under 20% of them seen only once. Sequences were obtained from naive CD8+ T cells from blood, with Jurkat cell RNA spiked in. The subset denotes: FACS-sorted CD8+CD4-CCR7+CD45RA+ naive T cells. The receptors here all came from a human donor in good health. Some libraries in this study had Jurkat cell RNA spiked in.

This clonotype was picked up many times. The chain is built from TRBV9 and TRBJ1-5; D gene ambiguous. V lost 3 bases and J 0 bases, leaving 7 bases between the germline ends. Germline V gene data show CDR1 as SGDLS and CDR2 as YYNGEE. The CDR3 loop spans 14 amino acids. Here the CDR3 DNA reads TGTGCCAGCAGCGCGTTTGGTAGCAATCAGCCCCAGCATTTT. It yields the protein CASSAFGSNQPQHF.

This clonotype was seen at least ten times. The chain links TRBV28 to TRBJ2-7; 8 nucleotides line up with TRBD2. The CDR3 has 12 residues. The germline V gene encodes CDR1 MDHEN and CDR2 SYDVKM. Losses at the gene ends were 11 bases for V and 0 bases for J; bases not matched to a gene: 3. The CDR3 DNA sequence: TGTGCCGTAGCGGGGTCCTCCTACGAGCAGTACTTC. This encodes CAVAGSSYEQYF.

The CDR3 here is CASSIDPPLRRGGTDTQYF. CDR3 nucleotides: TGTGCCAGTAGTATAGACCCACCACTGCGCAGGGGAGGCACAGATACGCAGTATTTT. V gene TRBV19 combines with J gene TRBJ2-3; maybe TRBD1 (6 bases). CDR1 and CDR2 (germline): LNHDA, SQIVND (reference sequence). The CDR3 has 19 amino acids. With 0 bases removed from V and 1 base from J, the gap between germline ends came to 20 bases.

To note about this clonotype: A much larger clone differs by one base, so this may be a read error. The chain has TRBV7-6 and TRBJ1-1, with a weak D call TRBD1 (6 bases). CDR3 length: 17 residues. The germline V gene has CDR1 SGHVS and CDR2 FNYEAQ. The CDR3 here is CTSSSAHTDSPGTEAFF. The CDR3 DNA follows: TGTACCAGCAGCTCAGCCCACACGGACAGCCCGGGCACTGAAGCTTTCTTT.